This T cell receptor (beta chain) was captured by sequencing in a study of CD8 T cells in Susac syndrome. V lost 6 bases to trimming and J lost 8 bases, with 10 bases between them. CDR3 size: 11 residues. The authors reverse transcribed about 0.5 to 1 ug RNA with random hexamers. MiXCR, applied by TCRdb to the immunoSEQ multiplex PCR reads, yields one record per CDR3 protein. This table holds about 240,000 distinct CDR3 sequences, less than 96% found once. The rearrangement links TRBV12-3 or TRBV12-4 to TRBJ1-1, with D possibly being TRBD1 (5 bases). Sample: CD4+ T cells from PBMCs. The receptor comes from a human donor with Susac syndrome. The chain's CDR3 is CASRGRGEAFF. In DNA, the CDR3 is TGTGCCAGCAGGGGACGAGGGGAAGCTTTCTTT.